The sequence of this T cell receptor (beta chain) was determined in a study of regulatory T cells in long-lasting Graves disease. Study summary: Graves' cases, newly diagnosed, had used antithyroid drugs under 3 months.

The CDR3 sequence is 13 residues long. CDR1 and CDR2 from the germline V gene are SQVTM and ANQGSEA. Trimming took 7 bases from V and 1 from J, leaving 10 bases between them. Described time point: newly diagnosed GD, antithyroid drugs for less than 3 months. Extracted PBMC RNA gave rise to the TCR library. The authors drew patients from an endocrinology department in Xi'an, China. This clonotype was seen a handful of times. Its antigen is not identified. Investigators prepared the TCR beta libraries by applying iRepertoire HTBI primers and Arm-PCR of CDR3 regions. TCRdb re-analysed the multiplex PCR reads in MiXCR, keeping a single row per CDR3 protein. The table has 200,000 to 250,000 distinct CDR3 sequences, around 20% seen once. Findings and limits, study-wide: New patients shared fewer public clonotypes (approximately 1,000) than persistent patients did (roughly 2,500).

The sample was also linked to a second study, of T cells in Graves' hyperthyroidism and ophthalmopathy. That publication notes: Carried out on the TCR CDR3, a first-round RT-PCR used the HTBI primer set.

V gene TRBV29-1 combines with J gene TRBJ2-2; D possibly uses TRBD1 or TRBD2 (5 bases each). This TCR was sampled from a woman aged 25 to 45 with Graves disease. The sample was peripheral blood mononuclear cells (PBMCs), taken at new diagnosis, from a patient treated with antithyroid drugs. CDR3 in amino acids: CSAGAMNTGELFF. CDR3 nucleotides: TGCAGCGCCGGGGCCATGAACACCGGGGAGCTGTTTTTT.